This record concerns one TCR beta chain sequence. The sample belongs to a study of blood T cell repertoires in COVID-19. Study-level information: Samples representing acute and convalescent COVID-19 were sourced from the United States, Italy and Spain.

With 2 bases removed from V and 0 bases from J, the gap between germline ends came to 13 bases. CDR3 size: 16 residues. In germline, CDR1 is SEHNR, CDR2 FQNEAQ (reference sequence). Assay used: immunoSEQ multiplex PCR; TCRdb lists only in-frame clones, some missing. The sample records roughly 360,000 clones, roughly four fifths being singletons. V gene TRBV7-9 combines with J gene TRBJ1-1, with D maybe TRBD1 (6 bases). The specimen was peripheral blood. This TCR derives from a human donor with acute or convalescent COVID-19. The donor label of this sample is uncertain. The CDR3: CASSLTPRQVNTEAFF. CDR3 DNA sequence: TGTGCCAGCAGCTTAACCCCCAGACAGGTGAACACTGAAGCTTTCTTT.